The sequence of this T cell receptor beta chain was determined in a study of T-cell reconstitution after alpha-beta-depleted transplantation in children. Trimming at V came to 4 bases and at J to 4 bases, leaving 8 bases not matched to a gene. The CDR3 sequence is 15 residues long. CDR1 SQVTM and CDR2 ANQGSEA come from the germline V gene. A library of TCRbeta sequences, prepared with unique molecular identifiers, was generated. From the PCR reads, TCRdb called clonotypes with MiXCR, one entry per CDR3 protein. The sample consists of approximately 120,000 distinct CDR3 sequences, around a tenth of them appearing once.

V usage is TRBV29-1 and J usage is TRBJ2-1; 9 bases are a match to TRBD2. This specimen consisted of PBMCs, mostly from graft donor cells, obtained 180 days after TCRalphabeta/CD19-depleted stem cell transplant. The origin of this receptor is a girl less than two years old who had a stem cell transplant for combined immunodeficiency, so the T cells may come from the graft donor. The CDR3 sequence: CSVAPRLADYNEQFF. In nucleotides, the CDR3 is TGCAGCGTTGCCCCTCGACTAGCGGATTACAATGAGCAGTTCTTC.